This T cell receptor (beta chain) was sequenced in a study of shared clonotypes between healthy human individuals. Study processing details: In the immunoSEQ data, sequences were junction-only and lacked quality scores, so filtering differed. Libraries were prepared by immunoSEQ multiplex PCR; TCRdb keeps only in-frame clonotypes and omits some of them. Clonal size and the V and J genes are those of that table, whereas D and trimming came from the DNA. This sample has over 300,000 clones, with around 86% found just once. As for this clone: Its specificity is unknown.

V dropped 2 bases and J dropped 6 bases, with 8 bases sitting between them. CDR1 ENHRY and CDR2 SYGVKD come from the germline V gene. The CDR3 consists of 12 residues. Study results and caveats: Among a few donors, around 5% of naive CD4 clonotypes were found in common.

Sequencing input: memory CD8+ T cells sorted from blood. Stated subset: CD45RO+ cells pooled with CCR7-negative TemRA cells. The chain employs TRBV10-3 and TRBJ2-7; D not resolved. The receptor was derived from a man between 18 and 35 years old in good health. CDR3 bases: TGTGCCATCAGTGAGGGTTCGGCCGAGCAGTACTTC. This translates into CAISEGSAEQYF.